This T cell receptor (beta chain) was sequenced in a study of identical twins. Each cDNA held unique molecular identifiers, and template switching gave it a universal primer site. MiXCR, applied by TCRdb to the 5' RACE reads, yields one record per CDR3 protein. The sample has more than 350,000 distinct CDR3 sequences, roughly 9% seen once. The V gene end was trimmed by 2 bases and the J gene end by 1 base; junction bases not matched to a gene: 5. Germline V gene sequence: CDR1 SGHRS, CDR2 YFSETQ. This CDR3 region has 15 residues. This clonotype was observed many times. Its antigen is undetermined. Findings of the study overall: The analysis was cross-sectional rather than longitudinal within donors. Beta out-of-frame sequences displayed a weaker excess of sharing between twins. Partial confounding of zero-insertion analyses by invariant MAIT and iNKT cells was possible.

This TCR derives from a woman aged 45-65 years in good health. What was sequenced was naive T cells sorted from blood. The chain links TRBV5-1 to TRBJ1-1; TRBD1 aligns across 7 bases. CDR3 protein: CASSFGRGKNTEAFF. The CDR3 DNA follows: TGCGCCAGCAGCTTCGGCAGGGGGAAGAACACTGAAGCTTTCTTT.